Listed below are T cell receptor beta chains from one sample, sequenced in a study of beta chain features in type 1 diabetes. Generated by immunoSEQ multiplex PCR, the TCRdb table keeps only in-frame clones and is missing some. Of hundreds of thousands of clones listed, roughly an eighth were seen once; the top ten hold 0.035% to 0.05%. Specimen: naive CD4+ T cells from blood. All receptors derive from a woman in her late teens or twenties in good health. The CDR3 runs from the conserved cysteine through the conserved F or W. A D gene is named only where the DNA matches it firmly. Clone size is given for some rows only: seen once, a few or many times, or a class if the clone is expanded.

V: TRBV14
D: NA
size: few
J: TRBJ1-2
DNA: TGTGCCAGCAGCCAAGGGCGCCACTATGGCTACACCTTC
CDR3: CASSQGRHYGYTF

V: TRBV18
D: NA
size: NA
J: TRBJ2-1
DNA: TGTGCCAGCTCACGGGACAATGAGCAGTTCTTC
CDR3: CASSRDNEQFF

V: TRBV30
D: NA
size: many
J: TRBJ2-7
DNA: TGTGCCTGGAGTGTATGGTCGCGGGCCAGCTCCTACGAGCAGTACTTC
CDR3: CAWSVWSRASSYEQYF

V: TRBV5-6
D: NA
size: few
J: TRBJ2-1
DNA: TGTGCCAGCAGCTTTCAAAAGAGCTCCTACAATGAGCAGTTCTTC
CDR3: CASSFQKSSYNEQFF

V: TRBV28
D: NA
size: NA
J: TRBJ1-5
DNA: TGTGCCAGCAGTTCCGAAAGGCCCCAGCATTTT
CDR3: CASSSERPQHF

V: TRBV2
D: TRBD1
size: few
J: TRBJ1-5
DNA: TGTGCCAGCAGTGAAGGACAGGGTGCACAGCCCCAGCATTTT
CDR3: CASSEGQGAQPQHF

V: TRBV7-2
D: TRBD1
size: NA
J: TRBJ2-6
DNA: TGTGCCAGCAGCCGTCGAGGACAGGGTGCCTCTGGGGCCAACGTCCTGACTTTC
CDR3: CASSRRGQGASGANVLTF

V: TRBV29-1
D: NA
size: NA
J: TRBJ2-7
DNA: TGCAGCGTTGAACTGCCGGCCTACGAGCAGTACTTC
CDR3: CSVELPAYEQYF

V: TRBV15
D: NA
size: NA
J: TRBJ2-2
DNA: TGTGCCACCAGCAGAGATCGGGCGGGAATGAACACCGGGGAGCTGTTTTTT
CDR3: CATSRDRAGMNTGELFF

V: TRBV30
D: NA
size: few
J: TRBJ1-1
DNA: TGTGCCTGGAGGCAGGACAGCCTGAACACTGAAGCTTTCTTT
CDR3: CAWRQDSLNTEAFF

V: TRBV28
D: TRBD2
size: few
J: TRBJ2-5
DNA: TGTGCCAGCAGTCCCTACGGGAGGGCACAAGAGACCCAGTACTTC
CDR3: CASSPYGRAQETQYF

V: TRBV9
D: NA
size: few
J: TRBJ1-1
DNA: TGTGCCAGCAGCGTAGGAGCGAACACTGAAGCTTTCTTT
CDR3: CASSVGANTEAFF

V: TRBV7-2
D: NA
size: NA
J: TRBJ2-3
DNA: TGTGCCAGCAGCTTACTTACCCGGCGAGATACGCAGTATTTT
CDR3: CASSLLTRRDTQYF

V: TRBV5-6
D: NA
size: few
J: TRBJ2-7
DNA: TGTGCCACCCGCCAGGGCTCCTACGAGCAGTACTTC
CDR3: CATRQGSYEQYF

V: TRBV4-1
D: NA
size: NA
J: TRBJ2-1
DNA: TGCGCCAGCAGCCAAGTTAGGTCGGGGAATGAGCAGTTCTTC
CDR3: CASSQVRSGNEQFF

V: TRBV9
D: TRBD1
size: NA
J: TRBJ2-5
DNA: TGTGCCAGCAGCACCCTCAGGGGGTCCTCAATCGGGGAGACCCAGTACTTC
CDR3: CASSTLRGSSIGETQYF